The 15 T cell receptor beta chains below all came from one sample that was sequenced in a study of OX40 agonist ivuxolimab in advanced cancers. Clones were read by immunoSEQ multiplex PCR, and TCRdb kept only the in-frame ones, dropping some. There are approximately 66,000 clones in the sample; around 84% occur only once, and about 0.82% lies in the top ten. The sample consisted of CD4+ or CD8+ T cells sorted from blood, taken in a trial of the OX40 agonist ivuxolimab. The receptors shown here come from an adult with an advanced solid tumor such as melanoma, head and neck, liver or kidney cancer.

This clone came up a few times. This same CDR3 is encoded by further DNA sequences in the sample. This chain joins TRBV28 and TRBJ1-5; D unclear. Germline V gives CDR1 MDHEN, CDR2 SYDVKM. Trimming removed 3 bases at V and 4 bases at J, with 7 bases between. The CDR3 length is 13 residues. CDR3: CASSFSTNQPQHF. DNA for the CDR3: TGTGCCAGCAGTTTTTCGACGAATCAGCCCCAGCATTTT.

The chain couples TRBV7-9 to TRBJ1-5; TRBD1 aligns across 7 bases. This CDR3 spans 15 amino acids. Germline V gene sequence: CDR1 SEHNR, CDR2 FQNEAQ (reference sequence). V lost 0 bases to trimming and J lost 2 bases; unmatched junction nucleotides: 1. The CDR3 DNA reads as TGTGCCAGCAGCTTAGCTACAGGGGGCAATCAGCCCCAGCATTTT. It specifies CASSLATGGNQPQHF.

The chain uses TRBV7-6 and TRBJ2-5; tentative D call: TRBD2 (6 bases). V gave up 2 bases and J gave up 5 bases, with 15 bases separating them. The CDR3 is 15 amino acids. In germline, CDR1 is SGHVS, CDR2 FNYEAQ. The CDR3 nucleotides read TGTGCCAGCAGCTTAACTCCGGCCCGGGGGGAGACCCAGTACTTC. Protein: CASSLTPARGETQYF.

The genes are TRBV30 and TRBJ1-1; D remains ambiguous. The CDR3 spans 14 residues. CDR1 is GTSNPN and CDR2 is SVGIG in the germline V gene (reference sequence). Trimming took 4 bases from V and 3 from J, leaving 15 bases between them. The CDR3 here is CAWKKRVRDTEAFF. The CDR3 nucleotides read TGTGCCTGGAAGAAAAGGGTTCGGGACACTGAAGCTTTCTTT.

This clone was counted once. V and J are TRBV11-2 and TRBJ2-5, with D maybe TRBD1 (6 bases). The CDR3 spans 11 residues. Germline lookup yields CDR1 SGHAT and CDR2 FQNNGV. V was trimmed by 1 base and J by 12 bases, leaving 9 bases between them. Here the CDR3 DNA reads TGTGCCAGCAGCTTAGGGGGGCCCAAGTACTTC. Protein product: CASSLGGPKYF.

This chain's CDR3 is CASSVAGTGVDEQYF. The CDR3 DNA reads TGTGCCAGCAGCGTCGCCGGGACAGGTGTAGACGAGCAGTACTTC. This chain uses TRBV7-2 with TRBJ2-7; TRBD1 agrees at 8 bases. This CDR3 is built from 15 residues. CDR1 and CDR2 (germline): SGHTA, FQGNSA. J was trimmed by 5 bases and V by 5 bases; bases with no gene match: 11.

The chain combines TRBV30 with TRBJ2-7; 7 bases are shared with TRBD1. The CDR3 loop spans 13 amino acids. J lost 2 bases, V lost 5 bases, and 6 bases had no gene match. CDR1 is GTSNPN and CDR2 is SVGIG in the germline V gene (reference sequence). In DNA form, the CDR3 reads TGTGCCTGGGACAGGGACCCCCCCTACGAGCAGTACTTC. Amino acid sequence: CAWDRDPPYEQYF.

The CDR3 reads CASSEAVDGELFF. The CDR3 DNA follows: TGTGCCAGCAGCGAGGCAGTGGACGGGGAGCTGTTTTTT. The chain combines TRBV9 with TRBJ2-2; D unclear. Germline V gene lookup returns CDR1 SGDLS and CDR2 YYNGEE. V was shortened by 3 bases and J by 7 bases, with 10 bases between the two germline ends. The CDR3 runs to 13 residues.

This clone occurred once. The rearrangement joins TRBV6-5 to TRBJ1-5, with TRBD1 matching 8 bases. Trimming at V came to 6 bases and at J to 4 bases, leaving 5 bases not matched to a gene. The CDR3 is 14 amino acids. CDR1 and CDR2 (germline): MNHEY, SVGAGI. CDR3 DNA sequence: TGTGCCAGCAGGGGCACAGGGGGTAATCAGCCCCAGCATTTT. Residues: CASRGTGGNQPQHF.

The J gene is TRBJ1-5, the V gene TRBV18; the D is unclear. CDR3 length equals 14 residues. Germline CDR1 and CDR2: KGHSH and LQKENI. Trimming took off 2 bases at V and 4 bases at J, with 9 bases between the two ends. In DNA form, the CDR3 reads TGTGCCAGCTCACCATTGCAGTCGAATCAGCCCCAGCATTTT. As protein: CASSPLQSNQPQHF.

The sample holds one count of this clone. The chain joins TRBV28 to TRBJ2-7; D is undetermined. CDR1 MDHEN and CDR2 SYDVKM come from the germline V gene. CDR3 length: 14 residues. Trimming cost V 6 bases and J 3 bases, with 15 bases left between them. The CDR3 sequence: CASSLLPTSYEQYF. The DNA of the CDR3 is TGTGCCAGCAGCCTACTCCCAACAAGCTACGAGCAGTACTTC.

The chain is built from TRBV6-6 and TRBJ2-3; possibly TRBD1 or TRBD2 for D (5 bases each). Germline V lookup: CDR1 MNHNY, CDR2 SVGAGI (reference sequence). The germline V and J ends were trimmed by 8 bases and 1 base, with 19 bases remaining between them. The CDR3 has 16 amino acids. This chain's CDR3 is CASDLIGGSGTDTQYF. Here the CDR3 DNA reads TGTGCCAGCGACCTAATTGGGGGTAGTGGCACAGATACGCAGTATTTT.

In this sample, this clone is medium-sized (0.01 to 0.1%). At one end the junction does not follow the germline gene, possibly because of a read error. The chain uses TRBV10-3 and TRBJ1-5, with D perhaps TRBD1 (6 bases). The CDR3 is 15 residues long. Germline V gives CDR1 ENHRY, CDR2 SYGVKD. The CDR3 loop is CAISGGAYSNQPQHF. The CDR3, as DNA: TGTGCCATAAGTGGGGGGGCTTATAGCAATCAGCCCCAGCATTTT.

This sequence joins TRBV7-9 and TRBJ1-6; 11 bases are shared with TRBD1. CDR1 SEHNR and CDR2 FQNEAQ come from the germline V gene (reference sequence). The junction had 8 bases not matched to a gene; V was cut back by 4 bases and J by 0 bases. This CDR3 contains 19 residues. This CDR3 reads CASSSHRDRGSSYNSPLHF. The CDR3 DNA follows: TGTGCCAGCAGCTCGCACAGGGACAGGGGGAGCTCCTATAATTCACCCCTCCACTTT.

The gene calls are TRBV15 and TRBJ1-3; D ambiguous. Germline CDR1 and CDR2: LNHNV and YYDKDF (reference sequence). V was clipped by 0 bases and J by 0 bases, with 6 bases between them. There are 15 residues in the CDR3. DNA of the CDR3: TGTGCCACCAGCAGAGATCAAATCTCTGGAAACACCATATATTTT. It translates to CATSRDQISGNTIYF.